The clone carrying this TCR beta chain turned up a few times. This CDR3 spans 15 amino acids. Trimming took off 7 bases at V and 7 bases at J, with 19 bases between the two ends. Via MiXCR, TCRdb re-called the reads, giving one row per CDR3 protein. The sample shows 85,000 to 130,000 distinct CDR3 sequences, 20% to 30% of them seen only once. The source of the sample is a study of T cell repertoires in cytomegalovirus infection. Material: CD8+ T cells from PBMCs. The receptor comes from a human donor in good health (CMV status not recorded). Some clones in this sample may be carry-over from other donors' samples. The V and J genes are TRBV12-3 or TRBV12-4 and TRBJ1-4, with D perhaps TRBD1 (5 bases). The CDR3 here is CASNQRGREPEKLFF. Here the CDR3 DNA reads TGTGCCAGCAACCAACGTGGCAGGGAGCCTGAAAAACTGTTTTTT.